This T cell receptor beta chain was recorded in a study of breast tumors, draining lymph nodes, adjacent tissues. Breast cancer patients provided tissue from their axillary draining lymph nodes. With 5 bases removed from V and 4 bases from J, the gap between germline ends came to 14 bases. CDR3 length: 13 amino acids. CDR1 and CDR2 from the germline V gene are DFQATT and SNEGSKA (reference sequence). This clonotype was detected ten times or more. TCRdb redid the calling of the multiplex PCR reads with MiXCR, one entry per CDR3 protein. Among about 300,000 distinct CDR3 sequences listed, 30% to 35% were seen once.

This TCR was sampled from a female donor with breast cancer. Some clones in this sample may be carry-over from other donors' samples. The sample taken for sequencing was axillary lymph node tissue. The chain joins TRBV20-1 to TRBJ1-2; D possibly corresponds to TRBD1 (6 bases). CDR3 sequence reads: CSAYRVQGYGYTF. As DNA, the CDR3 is TGCAGTGCTTACAGGGTTCAGGGCTATGGCTACACCTTC.